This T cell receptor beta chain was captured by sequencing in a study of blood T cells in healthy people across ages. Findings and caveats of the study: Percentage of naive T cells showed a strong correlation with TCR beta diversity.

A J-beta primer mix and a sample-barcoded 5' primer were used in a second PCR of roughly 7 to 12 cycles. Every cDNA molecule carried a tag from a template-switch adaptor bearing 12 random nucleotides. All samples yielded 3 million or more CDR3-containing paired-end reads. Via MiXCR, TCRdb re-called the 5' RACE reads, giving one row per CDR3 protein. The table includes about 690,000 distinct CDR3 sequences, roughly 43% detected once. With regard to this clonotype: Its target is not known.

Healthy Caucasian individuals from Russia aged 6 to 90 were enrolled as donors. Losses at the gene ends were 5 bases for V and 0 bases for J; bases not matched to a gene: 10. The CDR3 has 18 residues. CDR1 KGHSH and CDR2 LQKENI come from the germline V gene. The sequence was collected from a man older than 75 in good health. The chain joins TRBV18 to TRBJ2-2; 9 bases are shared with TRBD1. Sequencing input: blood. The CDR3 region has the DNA TGTGCCAGCTCAATCCTGGTCGGGACAGGGACGAACACCGGGGAGCTGTTTTTT. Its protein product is CASSILVGTGTNTGELFF.